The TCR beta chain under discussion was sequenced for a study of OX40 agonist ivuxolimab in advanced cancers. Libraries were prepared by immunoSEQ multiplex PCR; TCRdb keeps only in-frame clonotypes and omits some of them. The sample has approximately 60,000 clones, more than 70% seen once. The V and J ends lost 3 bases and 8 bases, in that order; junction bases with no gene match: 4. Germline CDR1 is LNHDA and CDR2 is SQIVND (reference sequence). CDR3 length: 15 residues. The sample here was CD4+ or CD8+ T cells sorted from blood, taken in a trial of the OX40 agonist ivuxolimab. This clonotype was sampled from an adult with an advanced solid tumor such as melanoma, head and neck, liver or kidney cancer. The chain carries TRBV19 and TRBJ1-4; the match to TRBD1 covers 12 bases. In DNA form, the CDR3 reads TGTGCCAGTAGTATGGGGGACAGGGGGCGAGAAAAACTGTTTTTT. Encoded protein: CASSMGDRGREKLFF.